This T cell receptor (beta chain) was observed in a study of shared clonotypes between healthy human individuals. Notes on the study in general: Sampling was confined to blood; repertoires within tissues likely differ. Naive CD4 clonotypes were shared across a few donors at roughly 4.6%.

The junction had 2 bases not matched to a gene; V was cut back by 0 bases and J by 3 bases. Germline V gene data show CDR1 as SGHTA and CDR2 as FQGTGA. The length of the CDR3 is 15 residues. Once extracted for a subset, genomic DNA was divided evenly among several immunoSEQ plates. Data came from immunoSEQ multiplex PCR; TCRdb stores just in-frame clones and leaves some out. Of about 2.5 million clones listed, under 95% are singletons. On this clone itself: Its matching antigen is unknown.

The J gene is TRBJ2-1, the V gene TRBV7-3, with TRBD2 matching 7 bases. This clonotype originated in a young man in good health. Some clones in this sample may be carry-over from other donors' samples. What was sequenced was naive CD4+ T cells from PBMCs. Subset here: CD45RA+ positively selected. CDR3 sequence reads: CASSLTASGYNEQFF. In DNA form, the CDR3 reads TGTGCCAGCAGCTTAACGGCTAGCGGCTACAATGAGCAGTTCTTC.